The 27 T cell receptor beta chains reported below all come from one sample, sequenced in a study of PD-1 blockade in classical Hodgkin lymphoma. Clones were sequenced by immunoSEQ multiplex PCR, and TCRdb holds only the in-frame ones, with some missing. The table shows tens of thousands of clones, with more than 70% occurring only once. All the patients suffered relapse after autologous stem cell transplantation, and brentuximab vedotin exposure differed. Source: peripheral blood mononuclear cells (PBMCs), taken at baseline. Every receptor here comes from a human donor with classical Hodgkin lymphoma.

This sequence joins TRBV5-1 and TRBJ1-2; TRBD1 agrees at 8 bases. V lost 0 bases to trimming and J lost 5 bases; unmatched junction nucleotides: 9. This CDR3 is built from 16 residues. Germline V gene data show CDR1 as SGHRS and CDR2 as YFSETQ. In DNA, the CDR3 is TGCGCCAGCAGCTTGGCTGGGGACAGGCGCTCTTATGGCTACACCTTC. It yields the protein CASSLAGDRRSYGYTF.

The chain is built from TRBV6-1 and TRBJ2-5, with no clear D. The better agreement between TRBJ2-7 and the DNA end casts doubt on the J call. This CDR3 is 12 amino acids long. Germline V gene sequence: CDR1 MNHNS, CDR2 SASEGT. The CDR3 here is CASSARPPEQYF. As DNA, the CDR3 is TGTGCCAGCAGTGCGCGACCCCCCGAGCAGTACTTC.

The chain joins TRBV7-8 to TRBJ1-2; D not resolved. CDR1 and CDR2 (germline): SGHVS, FQNEAQ. The CDR3 runs 15 residues. Trimming took 5 bases from V and 0 from J, leaving 13 bases between them. CDR3 sequence (DNA): TGTGCCAGCAGCCTGTCCCGAGGAGCTAACTATGGCTACACCTTC. Translating it yields CASSLSRGANYGYTF. Looking up the rest from reference TRBV7-8 and TRBJ1-2 gives the full variable domain: GAGVSQSPRYKVAKRGQDVALRCDPISGHVSLFWYQQALGQGPEFLTYFQNEAQLDKSGLPSDRFFAERPEGSVSTLKIQRTQQEDSAVYLCASSLSRGANYGYTFGSGTRLTVV.

The gene calls are TRBV10-3 and TRBJ2-7; D gene uncertain. CDR3 size: 11 residues. V was shortened by 6 bases and J by 4 bases, with 7 bases between the two germline ends. Germline assignment: CDR1 ENHRY and CDR2 SYGVKD. The DNA for the CDR3 is TGTGCCATCAGGGTCGGTTACGAGCAGTACTTC. It is translated as CAIRVGYEQYF.

The rearrangement joins TRBV6-6 to TRBJ1-3; D remains ambiguous. There are 15 residues in the CDR3. V lost 2 bases to trimming and J lost 4 bases, with 12 bases between them. Germline assignment: CDR1 MNHNY and CDR2 SVGAGI (reference sequence). Written as DNA, the CDR3 is TGTGCCAGCAGTTACGATGGGGTGACGGGAAACACCATATATTTT. It translates to CASSYDGVTGNTIYF.

The chain couples TRBV5-1 to TRBJ2-1; TRBD2 aligns across 12 bases. The germline V gene encodes CDR1 SGHRS and CDR2 YFSETQ. The V segment lost 0 bases and the J segment 7 bases; nucleotides outside the gene matches: 5. CDR3 length equals 16 residues. The DNA of the CDR3 is TGCGCCAGCAGCTTGGATGCTAGCGGGGGGGTTAATGAGCAGTTCTTC. It specifies CASSLDASGGVNEQFF.

V usage is TRBV5-1 and J usage is TRBJ2-7; TRBD1 matches at 7 bases. This CDR3 comprises 13 residues. Germline values: CDR1 SGHRS, CDR2 YFSETQ. Germline trimming cut 7 bases from V and 4 bases from J; bases unmatched to any gene: 8. CDR3 region: CASGQGVSYEQYF. For the CDR3, the DNA is TGCGCCAGCGGGCAGGGGGTATCTTACGAGCAGTACTTC.

This clone has just one count. The chain joins TRBV9 to TRBJ2-7; 7 bases align to TRBD2. CDR3 size: 13 residues. CDR1 SGDLS and CDR2 YYNGEE come from the germline V gene. After removal of 4 bases from V and 5 bases from J, the junction contained 6 bases not matched to a gene. CDR3 amino acids: CASSPGGRDEQYF. CDR3 in DNA: TGTGCCAGCAGCCCGGGGGGACGCGACGAGCAGTACTTC.

The chain joins TRBV2 to TRBJ2-3; D possibly matches TRBD1 or TRBD2 (5 bases each). CDR3 length: 15 residues. The ends were cut back, 3 bases at V and 1 base at J, with 11 bases in the middle. Germline lookup yields CDR1 SNHLY and CDR2 FYNNEI. The chain's CDR3 is CASSEGRIGTDTQYF. CDR3 sequence (DNA): TGTGCCAGCAGTGAGGGACGGATTGGCACAGATACGCAGTATTTT.

CDR3 sequence reads: CASSRPAPQDSYEQYF. The CDR3 region has the DNA TGCGCCAGCAGCCGGCCGGCCCCGCAAGACTCCTACGAGCAGTACTTC. This chain connects TRBV5-1 to TRBJ2-7; D not certain. With 4 bases removed from V and 0 bases from J, the gap between germline ends came to 17 bases. The CDR3 is 16 residues long. Germline CDR1 and CDR2: SGHRS and YFSETQ.

The chain couples TRBV11-1 to TRBJ2-3; 10 bases line up with TRBD2. CDR3 length: 17 amino acids. CDR1 is SGHAT and CDR2 is FQDESV in the germline V gene (reference sequence). V shed 5 bases, J shed 3 bases, and the junction held 11 bases outside the gene matches. Here the CDR3 reads CASSPSASGSPTDTQYF. The CDR3 coding sequence is TGTGCCAGCAGCCCCTCGGCTAGCGGGAGTCCAACAGATACGCAGTATTTT. The whole variable domain, remainder taken from reference TRBV11-1 and TRBJ2-3, is EAEVAQSPRYKITEKSQAVAFWCDPISGHATLYWYRQILGQGPELLVQFQDESVVDDSQLPKDRFSAERLKGVDSTLKIQPAELGDSAMYLCASSPSASGSPTDTQYFGPGTRLTVL.

The rearrangement links TRBV19 to TRBJ2-3; the match to TRBD2 covers 9 bases. CDR3 size: 16 residues. J gave up 2 bases and V 3 bases, and 6 bases lay outside the gene matches. Germline V gives CDR1 LNHDA, CDR2 SQIVND (reference sequence). DNA of the CDR3: TGTGCCAGTAGTATCTATAGCGGGAGTGACACAGATACGCAGTATTTT. Translation gives CASSIYSGSDTDTQYF.

V gene TRBV7-2 combines with J gene TRBJ2-7, with TRBD2 matching over 10 bases. V dropped 4 bases and J dropped 6; count of bases not matched to a gene: 9. Per the germline V gene, CDR1 is SGHTA and CDR2 is FQGNSA. The CDR3 loop spans 15 amino acids. The CDR3 DNA sequence: TGTGCCAGCAGCTCGACGGGGGCTAGCGGGGGCGAGCAGTACTTC. Encoded protein: CASSSTGASGGEQYF.

This chain connects TRBV5-6 to TRBJ2-5; a possible D gene is TRBD1 (6 bases). Trimming cost V 2 bases and J 4 bases, with 12 bases left between them. The CDR3 length is 14 residues. Germline CDR1 and CDR2: SGHDT and YYEEEE. CDR3: CASSLQQGAETQYF. Written as DNA, the CDR3 is TGTGCCAGCAGCTTACAACAGGGCGCAGAGACCCAGTACTTC.

This clone showed up just once. The J gene is TRBJ2-2, the V gene TRBV9, with 8 bases fitting TRBD2. The germline V gene has CDR1 SGDLS and CDR2 YYNGEE. The CDR3 is made up of 15 amino acids. With 5 bases clipped from V and 4 bases from J, the junction kept 7 bases outside the gene matches. The CDR3 DNA is TGTGCCAGCAGTGCCTCAGCGGGAGTCACCGGGGAGCTGTTTTTT. It encodes CASSASAGVTGELFF.

The V and J genes are TRBV9 and TRBJ1-3; D remains unclear. Germline values: CDR1 SGDLS, CDR2 YYNGEE. V shed 3 bases and J shed 0 bases, with 10 bases lying between them. The CDR3 loop spans 15 amino acids. The CDR3 region has the DNA TGTGCCAGCAGCGAGAGCCTAACCTCTGGAAACACCATATATTTT. This encodes CASSESLTSGNTIYF.

The V call is TRBV13, the J call TRBJ1-5; D not certain. The V end was cut by 3 bases, the J end by 6 bases, with 9 bases between. Per germline, CDR1 PRHDT and CDR2 FYEKMQ (reference sequence). The length of the CDR3 is 13 residues. The CDR3 DNA reads as TGTGCCAGCAGCTTGAAGGGAGGTCAGCCCCAGCATTTT. This translates into CASSLKGGQPQHF.

The gene calls are TRBV6-1 and TRBJ2-7; no clear D. The CDR3 spans 15 residues. Germline values: CDR1 MNHNS, CDR2 SASEGT. V lost 2 bases and J lost 0, with 11 bases in between. As DNA, the CDR3 is TGTGCCAGCAGTGAACGAAGAACCGTCTCCTACGAGCAGTACTTC. Translating gives CASSERRTVSYEQYF.

The chain carries TRBV29-1 and TRBJ2-7, with 9 nucleotides matching TRBD1. J was trimmed by 0 bases and V by 5 bases; bases with no gene match: 5. Germline lookup yields CDR1 SQVTM and CDR2 ANQGSEA. The CDR3 is 14 amino acids. In nucleotides, the CDR3 is TGCAGCGTTCCGGGACAGGGTCACTCCTACGAGCAGTACTTC. Amino acid sequence: CSVPGQGHSYEQYF.

The V gene is TRBV7-3, the J gene TRBJ2-1; 9 bases fit TRBD2. The trim removed 2 bases at V and 6 bases at J, leaving 5 bases unmatched. Germline V gives CDR1 SGHTA, CDR2 FQGTGA. This CDR3 comprises 15 residues. The CDR3 nucleotides are TGTGCCAGCAGCTTATCTGCGACTAGCGGCAATGAGCAGTTCTTC. It codes for CASSLSATSGNEQFF.

The chain's CDR3 is CASSVHRGWTEAFF. As DNA, the CDR3 is TGTGCCAGTAGTGTCCACAGGGGGTGGACTGAAGCTTTCTTT. The V and J genes are TRBV19 and TRBJ1-1; 8 bases are shared with TRBD1. CDR1 is LNHDA and CDR2 is SQIVND in the germline V gene (reference sequence). V gave up 5 bases and J gave up 5 bases; unmatched junction bases: 7. The CDR3 extends over 14 amino acids.

The chain carries TRBV7-9 and TRBJ1-4; D possibly corresponds to TRBD1 (5 bases). The CDR3 has 14 residues. V lost 4 bases and J lost 8, with 14 bases in between. CDR1 is SEHNR, CDR2 FQNEAQ, per germline (reference sequence). The CDR3 protein is CASSWVGDFEKLFF. For the CDR3, the DNA is TGTGCCAGCAGCTGGGTGGGGGATTTCGAAAAACTGTTTTTT.

The V gene is TRBV6-5, the J gene TRBJ1-5, with D hard to call. CDR1 is MNHEY and CDR2 is SVGAGI in the germline V gene. The CDR3 is 15 amino acids. Trimming stripped 5 bases from V and 2 bases from J, with 13 bases between. Written as DNA, the CDR3 is TGTGCCAGCAGTCCTCTGGTCGAGGGCAATCAGCCCCAGCATTTT. Its translation is CASSPLVEGNQPQHF.

The chain joins TRBV28 to TRBJ2-4; tentatively, D is TRBD1 (6 bases). Germline loops: CDR1 MDHEN, CDR2 SYDVKM. Trimming took 2 bases from V and 0 from J, leaving 11 bases between them. This CDR3 contains 16 residues. The CDR3 DNA sequence: TGTGCCAGCAGTTTACCAGGGGAGTTAGCCAAAAACATTCAGTACTTC. It is translated as CASSLPGELAKNIQYF.

V and J are TRBV9 and TRBJ1-5; D unresolved. V was cut by 3 bases and J by 5 bases, with 9 bases left in between. CDR1 is SGDLS and CDR2 is YYNGEE in the germline V gene. The CDR3 is made up of 13 amino acids. The CDR3 DNA is TGTGCCAGCAGCGACTCTGGAGATCAGCCCCAGCATTTT. It yields the protein CASSDSGDQPQHF.

V is TRBV4-1 and J is TRBJ2-7, with TRBD2 matching 8 bases. This CDR3 spans 15 amino acids. V lost 4 bases to trimming and J lost 4 bases; unmatched junction nucleotides: 9. CDR1 is MGHRA, CDR2 YSYEKL, per germline. CDR3 nucleotides: TGCGCCAGCAGCCTCTGGGCCGGGGGGGCGTACGAGCAGTACTTC. This sequence encodes CASSLWAGGAYEQYF.

The CDR3 DNA reads as TGCGCCAGCAGCCAAGATTGGGAGACCCAGTACTTC. This gives the protein CASSQDWETQYF. This chain joins TRBV4-1 and TRBJ2-5; the D is unclear. The V gene's germline CDR1 is MGHRA and CDR2 YSYEKL. The length of the CDR3 is 12 residues. V was clipped by 0 bases and J by 5 bases, with 4 bases between them.